The 15 T cell receptor beta chains in this list originate from one sample, sequenced in a study of cytomegalovirus exposure and HLA in healthy donors. Amplification used 60 Vbeta primers and 13 Jbeta primers. Data came from immunoSEQ multiplex PCR; TCRdb stores just in-frame clones and leaves some out. The sample yields 90,000 to 120,000 clones, 82% seen once. Specimen: PBMCs. Source of these receptors: a man aged 25-45 years in good health and CMV-seropositive.

The CDR3 DNA reads TGTGCCTGGACGGGCGGGGGGGCCTGGGAGACCCAGTACTTC. This sequence encodes CAWTGGGAWETQYF. J is TRBJ2-5 and V is TRBV30; 9 bases are a match to TRBD2. Trimming cost V 4 bases and J 5 bases; bases outside gene matches: 8. This CDR3 is 14 amino acids long. The germline gives CDR1 GTSNPN, CDR2 SVGIG (reference sequence).

In its sample, this clone was seen a few times. The V call is TRBV6-5, the J call TRBJ1-2; D ambiguous. Germline V lookup: CDR1 MNHEY, CDR2 SVGAGI. Trimming took off 0 bases at V and 8 bases at J, with 16 bases between the two ends. This CDR3 spans 15 amino acids. The CDR3 DNA reads as TGTGCCAGCAGTTACTCGCCCACCCGAGGGATCGGCTACACCTTC. Translation gives CASSYSPTRGIGYTF.

The CDR3 nucleotides read TGCGCCAGCAGACCATTCCAGGACAGCAACACCGGGGAGCTGTTTTTT. This gives the protein CASRPFQDSNTGELFF. V and J are TRBV4-1 and TRBJ2-2, with D perhaps TRBD1 (6 bases). V gave up 6 bases and J gave up 2 bases, with 16 bases separating them. This CDR3 comprises 16 residues. Germline V gene sequence: CDR1 MGHRA, CDR2 YSYEKL.

This clone was counted once. CDR3 amino acids: CASSKTVVGNTEAFF. The CDR3 bases are TGTGCCAGCAGTAAGACAGTGGTGGGGAACACTGAAGCTTTCTTT. This rearrangement joins TRBV6-1 to TRBJ1-1, with TRBD1 as a possible D gene (5 bases). This CDR3 comprises 15 residues. Per germline, CDR1 MNHNS and CDR2 SASEGT. The V end was cut by 5 bases, the J end by 1 base, with 14 bases between.

This chain uses TRBV18 with TRBJ2-7; a possible D gene is TRBD1 (5 bases). Germline loops: CDR1 KGHSH, CDR2 LQKENI. This CDR3 is built from 14 residues. V gave up 6 bases and J gave up 3 bases, with 15 bases separating them. The CDR3 is CASSTGTGNYEQYF. CDR3 nucleotides: TGTGCCAGCTCTACCGGAACAGGCAACTACGAGCAGTACTTC.

As concerns this clone: The junction departs from the called germline gene at one end, perhaps through a read error. The V call is TRBV6-1, the J call TRBJ2-7; D perhaps matches TRBD1 (6 bases). Germline V lookup: CDR1 MNHNS, CDR2 SASEGT. The CDR3 is made up of 12 amino acids. The CDR3: CASSGSFPTGAF. In nucleotides, the CDR3 is TGTGCCAGCAGTGGAAGTTTTCCGACAGGTGCCTTC.

The chain couples TRBV2 to TRBJ2-3; the match to TRBD2 covers 11 bases. The V gene's germline CDR1 is SNHLY and CDR2 FYNNEI. This CDR3 contains 15 residues. Germline trimming cut 6 bases from V and 6 bases from J; bases unmatched to any gene: 8. CDR3 bases: TGTGCCAGCAGGCCTACTAGCGGGGGTGAGGATACGCAGTATTTT. Translating gives CASRPTSGGEDTQYF. The full variable domain, in which reference TRBV2 and TRBJ2-3 provide the parts outside the CDR3, is EPEVTQTPSHQVTQMGQEVILRCVPISNHLYFYWYRQILGQKVEFLVSFYNNEISEKSEIFDDQFSVERPDGSNFTLKIRSTKLEDSAMYFCASRPTSGGEDTQYFGPGTRLTVL.

V is TRBV18 and J is TRBJ2-7, with D possibly being TRBD1 (5 bases). The ends were cut back, 5 bases at V and 4 bases at J, with 15 bases in the middle. This CDR3 contains 14 residues. Looked up from germline, CDR1 is KGHSH and CDR2 is LQKENI. CDR3 region: CASSYRGIGYEQYF. The CDR3, as DNA: TGTGCCAGCTCATATAGGGGAATAGGATACGAGCAGTACTTC.

The chain is built from TRBV5-1 and TRBJ1-1, with 10 bases lining up with TRBD1. Germline CDR1 is SGHRS and CDR2 is YFSETQ. The ends lost 3 bases at V and 7 bases at J; junction bases unmatched: 6. The CDR3 length is 14 residues. The CDR3 sequence: CASSSPRDRGEAFF. The DNA of the CDR3 is TGCGCCAGCAGCTCACCGCGGGACAGGGGTGAAGCTTTCTTT.

This clone was seen only once. The chain uses TRBV6-1 and TRBJ2-3, with 12 bases matching TRBD2. V lost 8 bases to trimming and J lost 3 bases; unmatched junction nucleotides: 6. The CDR3 spans 15 residues. CDR1 is MNHNS, CDR2 SASEGT, per germline. The CDR3 sequence: CASGASGGATDTQYF. CDR3 nucleotides: TGTGCCAGCGGAGCTAGCGGGGGGGCAACAGATACGCAGTATTTT.

CDR3 amino acids: CASRGGTYEQYF. The CDR3, as DNA: TGTGCCAGCCGGGGGGGAACCTACGAGCAGTACTTC. J is TRBJ2-7 and V is TRBV6-6; TRBD2 matches at 8 bases. The germline CDR1 and CDR2 sequences are MNHNY and SVGAGI (reference sequence). The CDR3 consists of 12 residues. Trimming at V came to 8 bases and at J to 2 bases, leaving 2 bases not matched to a gene.

The rearrangement uses TRBV30 and TRBJ1-2; TRBD1 aligns across 7 bases. This CDR3 comprises 14 residues. Germline CDR1 is GTSNPN and CDR2 is SVGIG (reference sequence). After removal of 1 base from V and 5 bases from J, the junction contained 7 bases not matched to a gene. The CDR3 loop is CAWSAKAGGYGYTF. The CDR3 DNA is TGTGCCTGGAGTGCGAAGGCAGGGGGTTATGGCTACACCTTC. The full variable domain, its missing parts supplied by reference TRBV30 and TRBJ1-2, is SQTIHQWPATLVQPVGSPLSLECTVEGTSNPNLYWYRQAAGRGLQLLFYSVGIGQISSEVPQNLSASRPQDRQFILSSKKLLLSDSGFYLCAWSAKAGGYGYTFGSGTRLTVV.

V usage is TRBV11-3 and J usage is TRBJ1-3; D not resolved. This CDR3 is 12 amino acids long. Trimming left V 5 bases short and J 4 bases short, with 6 bases between. The germline CDR1 and CDR2 sequences are SGHNT and YENEEA. This chain's CDR3 is CASSPEGNTIYF. In nucleotides, the CDR3 is TGTGCCAGCAGCCCGGAGGGAAACACCATATATTTT.

The chain links TRBV18 to TRBJ2-2, with D perhaps matching TRBD2 (5 bases). Germline lookup yields CDR1 KGHSH and CDR2 LQKENI. CDR3 length equals 13 residues. Trimming removed 3 bases from V and 5 bases from J, with 7 bases in between. The CDR3 loop is CASSPTRTGELFF. In nucleotides, the CDR3 is TGTGCCAGCTCACCTACTAGGACCGGGGAGCTGTTTTTT.

The chain is built from TRBV6-6 and TRBJ1-1; D possibly corresponds to TRBD1 (5 bases). The germline gives CDR1 MNHNY, CDR2 SVGAGI (reference sequence). The CDR3 runs 15 residues. V lost 1 base and J lost 2, with 11 bases in between. The CDR3 coding sequence is TGTGCCAGCAGTTACTTCGGGGGAATAAACACTGAAGCTTTCTTT. Translation gives CASSYFGGINTEAFF.